The 19 T cell receptor beta chains below were found in one sample sequenced in a study of T cells in Graves' hyperthyroidism and ophthalmopathy. Amplification yielded TCR beta CDR3 regions, with RNA transcripts as the source. Primed by the HTBI set, a first-round RT-PCR was run on the TCR CDR3. TCRdb processed the multiplex PCR reads anew with MiXCR; each CDR3 protein has one entry. The table lists around 580,000 distinct CDR3 sequences, over 15% of them singletons. The sequenced sample consisted of blood. These receptors were obtained from a woman aged 18-29 years with Graves' hyperthyroidism.

This clonotype came up many times. The V and J genes are TRBV7-8 and TRBJ2-6; D unresolved. V was pared by 1 base and J by 5 bases, with 6 bases between. Looked up from germline, CDR1 is SGHVS and CDR2 is FQNEAQ. CDR3 length: 14 residues. The CDR3 loop is CASSLGLRANVLTF. Written as DNA, the CDR3 is TGTGCCAGCAGCTTAGGCCTGAGGGCCAACGTCCTGACTTTC. Full variable domain (rest looked up from reference TRBV7-8 and TRBJ2-6): GAGVSQSPRYKVAKRGQDVALRCDPISGHVSLFWYQQALGQGPEFLTYFQNEAQLDKSGLPSDRFFAERPEGSVSTLKIQRTQQEDSAVYLCASSLGLRANVLTFGAGSRLTVL.

The rearrangement joins TRBV7-2 to TRBJ2-3, with D tentatively TRBD2 (6 bases). V was pared by 2 bases and J by 2 bases, with 14 bases between. The CDR3 totals 16 residues. CDR1 and CDR2 (germline): SGHTA, FQGNSA. Here the CDR3 reads CASSLFLAPHTDTQYF. The CDR3 DNA reads as TGTGCCAGCAGCTTATTCCTAGCGCCGCACACAGATACGCAGTATTTT. The complete variable domain, with remaining parts taken from reference TRBV7-2 and TRBJ2-3, reads GAGVSQSPSNKVTEKGKDVELRCDPISGHTALYWYRQSLGQGLEFLIYFQGNSAPDKSGLPSDRFSAERTGGSVSTLTIQRTQQEDSAVYLCASSLFLAPHTDTQYFGPGTRLTVL.

In its sample, this clonotype was seen a few times. V and J are TRBV19 and TRBJ1-5; D possibly corresponds to TRBD1 (5 bases). Trimming took 0 bases from V and 9 from J, leaving 9 bases between them. CDR3 size: 13 residues. Per germline, CDR1 LNHDA and CDR2 SQIVND (reference sequence). The DNA of the CDR3 is TGTGCCAGTAGTATAGAGGGGGTTCGGCCCCAGCATTTT. Translated: CASSIEGVRPQHF.

V and J are TRBV9 and TRBJ2-3; maybe TRBD1 (6 bases). Germline V gene data show CDR1 as SGDLS and CDR2 as YYNGEE. This CDR3 has 16 amino acids. The V end lost 3 bases, the J end lost 3 bases, and 17 bases lay between the germline ends. This chain's CDR3 is CASSGTGTTGTDTQYF. CDR3 nucleotide sequence: TGTGCCAGCAGCGGAACAGGGACGACTGGGACAGATACGCAGTATTTT.

This clonotype has just a few counts. The rearrangement uses TRBV6-2 or TRBV6-3 and TRBJ2-3; 11 nucleotides line up with TRBD2. Germline-derived CDR1 and CDR2 are MNHEY and SVGEGT. The CDR3 loop spans 17 amino acids. The V segment lost 0 bases and the J segment 6 bases; nucleotides outside the gene matches: 8. DNA of the CDR3: TGTGCCAGCAGTTACTCTCTAGCGGGGGGTAGCATTGATACGCAGTATTTT. This translates into CASSYSLAGGSIDTQYF.

This clonotype was seen a handful of times. J is TRBJ1-3 and V is TRBV28; no firm D call. V lost 6 bases to trimming and J lost 4 bases, with 10 bases between them. In germline, CDR1 is MDHEN, CDR2 SYDVKM. This CDR3 is 13 amino acids long. The CDR3 DNA reads TGTGCCAGCAGCTATCGCGCGGGAAACACCATATATTTT. It yields the protein CASSYRAGNTIYF.

V is TRBV18 and J is TRBJ2-5; 7 nucleotides align to TRBD1. CDR3 length equals 15 residues. Germline-derived CDR1 and CDR2 are KGHSH and LQKENI. The V gene end was trimmed by 6 bases and the J gene end by 2 bases; junction bases not matched to a gene: 9. CDR3 protein: CASSPRPTGQETQYF. CDR3 in DNA: TGTGCCAGCTCCCCCCGACCGACAGGGCAAGAGACCCAGTACTTC.

This clonotype was counted many times. The chain combines TRBV12-3 or TRBV12-4 with TRBJ2-3; 7 positions match TRBD1. This CDR3 region has 16 residues. With V trimmed by 5 bases and J by 5 bases, 13 bases remained unmatched. CDR3 DNA: TGTGCCAGCAGTACTGACAGGGTAGCGCCTGGAGATACGCAGTATTTT. This codes for CASSTDRVAPGDTQYF.

This clonotype was observed at least ten times. The J gene is TRBJ2-5, the V gene TRBV11-3; unclear D gene. With 2 bases removed from V and 5 bases from J, the gap between germline ends came to 9 bases. Germline V gene sequence: CDR1 SGHNT, CDR2 YENEEA. The CDR3 contains 13 residues. The CDR3 spells CASSLILDETQYF. The CDR3 DNA reads as TGTGCCAGCAGCTTAATTCTGGATGAGACCCAGTACTTC.

Ten or more counts support this clonotype. The chain has TRBV20-1 and TRBJ2-7; no firm D call. The CDR3 spans 15 residues. Trimming shortened V by 3 bases and J by 5 bases, and 20 bases separated the two germline ends. Germline V CDR1 and CDR2: DFQATT, SNEGSKA (reference sequence). The CDR3 bases are TGCAGTGCTAGTCCTGCGAGTAGTCTATCCGACGAGCAGTACTTC. Amino acids: CSASPASSLSDEQYF.

This clonotype was detected ten times or more. This chain connects TRBV20-1 to TRBJ2-7, with D perhaps assigned TRBD1 or TRBD2 (5 bases each). Germline assignment: CDR1 DFQATT and CDR2 SNEGSKA (reference sequence). This CDR3 spans 13 amino acids. V lost 4 bases and J lost 6, with 16 bases in between. The chain's CDR3 is CSATPVGDPEQYF. The CDR3 DNA sequence: TGCAGTGCTACCCCTGTGGGGGACCCCGAGCAGTACTTC.

This clonotype was picked up many times. The V gene is TRBV12-3 or TRBV12-4, the J gene TRBJ1-5; D is perhaps TRBD1 (5 bases). V lost 0 bases, J lost 4 bases, and 10 bases lay in between. The CDR3 runs 15 residues. The chain's CDR3 is CASSLAGQKNQPQHF. In DNA form, the CDR3 reads TGTGCCAGCAGTTTAGCGGGGCAGAAGAATCAGCCCCAGCATTTT.

This clonotype was observed a few times. The chain combines TRBV15 with TRBJ2-6; tentative D call: TRBD1 (6 bases). V gave up 3 bases and J gave up 2 bases, with 8 bases separating them. Looked up from germline, CDR1 is LNHNV and CDR2 is YYDKDF (reference sequence). This CDR3 has 15 amino acids. The chain's CDR3 is CATSSGQTGANVLTF. CDR3 DNA: TGTGCCACCAGCAGCGGACAGACTGGGGCCAACGTCCTGACTTTC.

This clonotype was picked up many times. The rearrangement uses TRBV7-9 and TRBJ2-4; TRBD2 aligns across 10 bases. The germline CDR1 and CDR2 sequences are SEHNR and FQNEAQ (reference sequence). V lost 7 bases, J lost 5 bases, and 11 bases stayed unmatched. This CDR3 is 16 amino acids long. The CDR3 loop is CASTDVASGRENIQYF. The CDR3 DNA follows: TGTGCCAGCACCGACGTGGCTAGCGGGAGAGAAAACATTCAGTACTTC.

This clonotype was observed at least ten times. This chain links TRBV15 with TRBJ2-3, with 13 bases identical to TRBD2. V lost 0 bases to trimming and J lost 1 base; unmatched junction nucleotides: 10. Germline CDR1 is LNHNV and CDR2 is YYDKDF (reference sequence). This CDR3 region has 20 residues. The CDR3 DNA is TGTGCCACCAGCAGAGAGGGATGGACTAGCGGGAGTATGGGCACAGATACGCAGTATTTT. This encodes CATSREGWTSGSMGTDTQYF.

The V gene is TRBV5-1, the J gene TRBJ1-2; a possible D gene is TRBD1 (5 bases). V dropped 0 bases and J dropped 8 bases, with 11 bases sitting between them. Germline assignment: CDR1 SGHRS and CDR2 YFSETQ. The CDR3 extends over 13 amino acids. As DNA, the CDR3 is TGCGCCAGCAGCTTGGGCCCAGGGCACGGCTACACCTTC. Its protein product is CASSLGPGHGYTF.

The rearrangement uses TRBV15 and TRBJ1-6; TRBD1 might be the D (5 bases). V was cut by 1 base and J by 4 bases, with 14 bases left in between. Germline CDR1 and CDR2: LNHNV and YYDKDF (reference sequence). There are 17 residues in the CDR3. CDR3 residues: CATSRGSRDWYNSPLHF. The CDR3 DNA reads TGTGCCACCAGCAGAGGGTCCCGGGACTGGTATAATTCACCCCTCCACTTT.

This clonotype came up a few times. The chain recombines TRBV24-1 with TRBJ1-1, with D possibly being TRBD1 (5 bases). V was clipped by 5 bases and J by 5 bases, with 11 bases between them. The germline V gene encodes CDR1 KGHDR and CDR2 SFDVKD. The CDR3 is 13 amino acids. CDR3: CATSVVYRTEAFF. As DNA, the CDR3 is TGTGCCACCAGTGTCGTATACAGGACTGAAGCTTTCTTT.

This clonotype appeared a few times. The rearrangement links TRBV20-1 to TRBJ2-1; 9 nucleotides agree with TRBD2. V dropped 0 bases and J dropped 9; count of bases not matched to a gene: 15. The CDR3 extends over 17 amino acids. The V gene's germline CDR1 is DFQATT and CDR2 SNEGSKA (reference sequence). DNA for the CDR3: TGCAGTGCTAGAGATAGGCCGGCTAGCGGGATGTTCTTTGAGCAGTTCTTC. Translated, it gives CSARDRPASGMFFEQFF.